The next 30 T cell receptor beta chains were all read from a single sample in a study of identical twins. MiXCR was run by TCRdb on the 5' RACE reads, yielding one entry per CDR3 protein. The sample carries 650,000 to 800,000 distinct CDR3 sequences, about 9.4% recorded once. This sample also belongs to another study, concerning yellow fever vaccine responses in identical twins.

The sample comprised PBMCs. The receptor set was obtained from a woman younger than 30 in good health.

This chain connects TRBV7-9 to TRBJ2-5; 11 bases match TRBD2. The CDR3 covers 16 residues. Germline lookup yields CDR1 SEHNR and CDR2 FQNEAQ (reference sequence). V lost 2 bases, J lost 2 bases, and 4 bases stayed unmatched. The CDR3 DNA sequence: TGTGCCAGCAGCTTAACAGGGACTAGCGGTCAAGAGACCCAGTACTTC. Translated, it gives CASSLTGTSGQETQYF.

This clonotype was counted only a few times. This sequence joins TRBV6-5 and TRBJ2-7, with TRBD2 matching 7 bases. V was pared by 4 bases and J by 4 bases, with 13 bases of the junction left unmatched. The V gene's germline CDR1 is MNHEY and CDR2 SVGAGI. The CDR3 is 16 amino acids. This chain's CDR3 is CASSWPATGLKYEQYF. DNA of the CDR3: TGTGCCAGCAGTTGGCCCGCGACGGGACTAAAATACGAGCAGTACTTC.

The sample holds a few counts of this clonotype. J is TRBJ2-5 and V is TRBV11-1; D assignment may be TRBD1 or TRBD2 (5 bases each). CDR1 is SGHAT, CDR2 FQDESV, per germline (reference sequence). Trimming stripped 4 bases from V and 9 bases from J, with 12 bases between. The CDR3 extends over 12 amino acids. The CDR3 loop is CASSWGYASQYF. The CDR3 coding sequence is TGTGCCAGCAGCTGGGGGTATGCCTCCCAGTACTTC.

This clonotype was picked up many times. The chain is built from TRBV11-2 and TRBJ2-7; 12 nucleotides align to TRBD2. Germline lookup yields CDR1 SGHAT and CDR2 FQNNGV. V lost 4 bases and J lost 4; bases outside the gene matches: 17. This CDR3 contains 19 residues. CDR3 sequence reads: CASSYVRDRASGGAYEQYF. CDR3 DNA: TGTGCCAGCAGCTATGTAAGGGACAGGGCTAGCGGGGGGGCTTACGAGCAGTACTTC.

The CDR3 is CSVFRRGANTGELFF. The DNA for the CDR3 is TGCAGCGTTTTCCGGCGGGGAGCGAACACCGGGGAGCTGTTTTTT. This chain joins TRBV29-1 and TRBJ2-2; D is perhaps TRBD2 (6 bases). Trimming removed 5 bases from V and 0 bases from J, with 13 bases in between. Germline assignment: CDR1 SQVTM and CDR2 ANQGSEA. This CDR3 has 15 residues.

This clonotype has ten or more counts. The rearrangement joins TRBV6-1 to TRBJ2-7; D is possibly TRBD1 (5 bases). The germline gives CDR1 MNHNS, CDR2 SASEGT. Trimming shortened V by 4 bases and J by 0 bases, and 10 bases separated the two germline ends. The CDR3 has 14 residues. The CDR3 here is CASSAYRSSYEQYF. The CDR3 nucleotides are TGTGCCAGCAGTGCTTACAGGAGCTCCTACGAGCAGTACTTC.

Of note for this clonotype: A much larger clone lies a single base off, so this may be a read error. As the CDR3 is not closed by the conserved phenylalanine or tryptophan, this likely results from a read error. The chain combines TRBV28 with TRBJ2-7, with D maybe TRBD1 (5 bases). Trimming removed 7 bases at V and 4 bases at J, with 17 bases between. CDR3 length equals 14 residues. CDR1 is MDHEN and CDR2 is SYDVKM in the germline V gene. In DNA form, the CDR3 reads TGTGCCAGCACGACCACAGGAATGCCGTACGAGCAGTACATC. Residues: CASTTTGMPYEQYI.

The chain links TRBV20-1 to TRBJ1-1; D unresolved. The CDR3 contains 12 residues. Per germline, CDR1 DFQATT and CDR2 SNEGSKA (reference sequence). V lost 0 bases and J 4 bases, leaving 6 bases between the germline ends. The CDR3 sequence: CSAREMGTEAFF. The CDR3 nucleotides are TGCAGTGCTAGAGAAATGGGCACTGAAGCTTTCTTT.

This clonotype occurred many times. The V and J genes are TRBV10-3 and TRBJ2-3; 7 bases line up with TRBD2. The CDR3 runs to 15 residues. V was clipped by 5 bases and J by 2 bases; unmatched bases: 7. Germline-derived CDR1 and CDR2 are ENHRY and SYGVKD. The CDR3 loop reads CAISQSGDVTDTQYF. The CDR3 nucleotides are TGTGCCATCAGTCAAAGCGGGGATGTCACAGATACGCAGTATTTT.

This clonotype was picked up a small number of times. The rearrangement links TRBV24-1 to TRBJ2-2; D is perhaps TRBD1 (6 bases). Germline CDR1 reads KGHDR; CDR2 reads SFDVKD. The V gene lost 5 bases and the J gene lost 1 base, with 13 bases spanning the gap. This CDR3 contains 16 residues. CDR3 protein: CATSARDIWNTGELFF. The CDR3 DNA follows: TGTGCCACCAGTGCCCGGGACATTTGGAACACCGGGGAGCTGTTTTTT.

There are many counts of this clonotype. In DNA form, the CDR3 reads TGTGCCAGCAGCTTAATCGGGGGGATGCAGTATTTT. Translation: CASSLIGGMQYF. This sequence joins TRBV7-3 and TRBJ2-3; 7 bases line up with TRBD2. V was pared by 1 base and J by 11 bases, with 3 bases of the junction left unmatched. This CDR3 has 12 residues. Looked up from germline, CDR1 is SGHTA and CDR2 is FQGTGA.

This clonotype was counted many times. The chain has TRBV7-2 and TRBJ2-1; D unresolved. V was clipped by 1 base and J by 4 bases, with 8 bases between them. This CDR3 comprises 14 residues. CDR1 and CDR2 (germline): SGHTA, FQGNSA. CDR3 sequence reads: CASSLEVVYNEQFF. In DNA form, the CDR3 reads TGTGCCAGCAGCTTAGAGGTGGTATACAATGAGCAGTTCTTC.

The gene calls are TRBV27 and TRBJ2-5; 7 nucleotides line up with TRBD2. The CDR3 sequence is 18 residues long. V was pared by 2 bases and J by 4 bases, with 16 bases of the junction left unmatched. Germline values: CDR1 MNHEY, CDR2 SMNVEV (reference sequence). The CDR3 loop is CASSLTPPRPSGGETQYF. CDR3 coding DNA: TGTGCCAGCAGTTTAACACCGCCGAGACCCTCGGGAGGAGAGACCCAGTACTTC.

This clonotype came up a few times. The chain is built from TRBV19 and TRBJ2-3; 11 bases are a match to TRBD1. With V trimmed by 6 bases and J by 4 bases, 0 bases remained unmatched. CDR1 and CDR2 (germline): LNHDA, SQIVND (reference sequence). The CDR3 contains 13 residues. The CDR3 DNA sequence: TGTGCCAGTAGGGGACAGGGGGCAGATACGCAGTATTTT. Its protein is CASRGQGADTQYF. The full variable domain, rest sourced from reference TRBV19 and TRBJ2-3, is DGGITQSPKYLFRKEGQNVTLSCEQNLNHDAMYWYRQDPGQGLRLIYYSQIVNDFQKGDIAEGYSVSREKKESFPLTVTSAQKNPTAFYLCASRGQGADTQYFGPGTRLTVL.

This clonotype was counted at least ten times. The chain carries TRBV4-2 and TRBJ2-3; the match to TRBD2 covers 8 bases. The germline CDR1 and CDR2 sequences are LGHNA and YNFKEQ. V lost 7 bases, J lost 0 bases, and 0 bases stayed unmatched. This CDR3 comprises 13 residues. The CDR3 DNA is TGTGCCAGCACTAGCGGGAGCACAGATACGCAGTATTTT. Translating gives CASTSGSTDTQYF.

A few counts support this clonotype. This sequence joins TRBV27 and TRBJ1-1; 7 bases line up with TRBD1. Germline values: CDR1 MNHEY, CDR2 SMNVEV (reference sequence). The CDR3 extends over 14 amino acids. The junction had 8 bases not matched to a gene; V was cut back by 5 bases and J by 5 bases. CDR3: CASSKRTGLTEAFF. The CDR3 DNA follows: TGTGCCAGCAGTAAGAGGACAGGCTTGACTGAAGCTTTCTTT.

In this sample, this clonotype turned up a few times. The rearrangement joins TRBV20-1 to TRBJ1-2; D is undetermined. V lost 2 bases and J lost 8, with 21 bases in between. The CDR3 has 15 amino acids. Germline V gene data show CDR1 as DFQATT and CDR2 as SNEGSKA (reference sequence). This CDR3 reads CSARTPHDPLGGYTF. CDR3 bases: TGCAGTGCTAGAACACCTCACGACCCCCTTGGGGGCTACACCTTC.

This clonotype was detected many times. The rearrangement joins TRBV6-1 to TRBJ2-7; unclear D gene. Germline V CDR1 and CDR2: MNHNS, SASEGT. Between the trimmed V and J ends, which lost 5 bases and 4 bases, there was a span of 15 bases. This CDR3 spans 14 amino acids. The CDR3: CASSIPGRSYEQYF. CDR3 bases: TGTGCCAGCAGTATCCCGGGCCGGAGTTACGAGCAGTACTTC.

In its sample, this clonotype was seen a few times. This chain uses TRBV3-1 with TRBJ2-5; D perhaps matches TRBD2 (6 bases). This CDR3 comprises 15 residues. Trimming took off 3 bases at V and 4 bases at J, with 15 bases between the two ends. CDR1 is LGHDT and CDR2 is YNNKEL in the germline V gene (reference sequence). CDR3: CASSQNGVGRETQYF. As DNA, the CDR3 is TGTGCCAGCAGCCAGAATGGGGTCGGGAGAGAGACCCAGTACTTC.

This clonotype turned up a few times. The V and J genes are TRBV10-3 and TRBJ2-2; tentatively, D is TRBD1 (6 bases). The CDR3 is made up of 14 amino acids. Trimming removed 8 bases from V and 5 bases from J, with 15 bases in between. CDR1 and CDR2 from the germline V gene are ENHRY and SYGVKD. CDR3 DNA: TGTGCCATCCAGGTGGGGGCGCAGACCGGGGAGCTGTTTTTT. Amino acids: CAIQVGAQTGELFF.

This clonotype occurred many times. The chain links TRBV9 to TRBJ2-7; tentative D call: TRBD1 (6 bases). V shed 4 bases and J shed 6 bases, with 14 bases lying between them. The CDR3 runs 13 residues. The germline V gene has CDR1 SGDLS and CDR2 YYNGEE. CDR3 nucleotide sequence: TGTGCCAGCAGCCCAACAGGGAAGGGCGAGCAGTACTTC. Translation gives CASSPTGKGEQYF.

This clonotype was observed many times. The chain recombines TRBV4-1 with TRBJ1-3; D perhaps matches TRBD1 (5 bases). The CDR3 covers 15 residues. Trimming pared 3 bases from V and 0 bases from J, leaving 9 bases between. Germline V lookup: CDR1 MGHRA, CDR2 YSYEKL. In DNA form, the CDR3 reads TGCGCCAGCAGCCAGGTGGGGGGCTCTGGAAACACCATATATTTT. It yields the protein CASSQVGGSGNTIYF.

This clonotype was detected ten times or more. Here the CDR3 reads CSVEGLADATYEQYF. CDR3 DNA sequence: TGCAGCGTTGAAGGACTAGCGGATGCTACCTACGAGCAGTACTTC. V and J are TRBV29-1 and TRBJ2-7; 9 bases fit TRBD2. The CDR3 runs 15 residues. Germline values: CDR1 SQVTM, CDR2 ANQGSEA. J was trimmed by 2 bases and V by 1 base; bases with no gene match: 6.

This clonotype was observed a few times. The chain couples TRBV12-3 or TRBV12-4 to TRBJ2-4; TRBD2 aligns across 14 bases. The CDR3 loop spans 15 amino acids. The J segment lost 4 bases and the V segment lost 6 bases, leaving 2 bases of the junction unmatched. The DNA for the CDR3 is TGTGCCAGCAGAAGACTAGCGGGAGGGAAAAACATTCAGTACTTC. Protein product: CASRRLAGGKNIQYF.

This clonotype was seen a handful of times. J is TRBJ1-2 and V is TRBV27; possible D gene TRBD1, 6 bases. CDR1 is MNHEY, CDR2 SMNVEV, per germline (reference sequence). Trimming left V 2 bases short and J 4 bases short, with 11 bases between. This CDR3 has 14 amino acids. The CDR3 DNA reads TGTGCCAGCAGTTTACGAGGACAGATCTATGGCTACACCTTC. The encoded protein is CASSLRGQIYGYTF.

CDR3 in DNA: TGCAGTGCTACCATAAACAGGATCCTCTACGAGCAGTACTTC. It specifies CSATINRILYEQYF. The chain employs TRBV20-1 and TRBJ2-7, with D perhaps matching TRBD1 (5 bases). CDR3 length: 14 amino acids. V lost 4 bases, J lost 3 bases, and 16 bases lay in between. CDR1 is DFQATT and CDR2 is SNEGSKA in the germline V gene (reference sequence).

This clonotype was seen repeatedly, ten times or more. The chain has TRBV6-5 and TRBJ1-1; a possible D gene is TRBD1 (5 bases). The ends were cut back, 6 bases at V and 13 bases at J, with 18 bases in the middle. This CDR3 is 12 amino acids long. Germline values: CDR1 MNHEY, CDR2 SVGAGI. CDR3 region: CASSRPDSLLFF. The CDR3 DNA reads TGTGCCAGCAGCCGTCCCGACAGCCTACTTTTCTTT.

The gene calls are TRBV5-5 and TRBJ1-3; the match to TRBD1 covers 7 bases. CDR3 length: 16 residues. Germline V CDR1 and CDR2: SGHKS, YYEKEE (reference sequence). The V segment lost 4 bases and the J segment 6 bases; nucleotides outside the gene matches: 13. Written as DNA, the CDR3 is TGTGCCAGCAGCCCCACCCCGACAGGGCGCGCAAACACCATATATTTT. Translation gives CASSPTPTGRANTIYF.

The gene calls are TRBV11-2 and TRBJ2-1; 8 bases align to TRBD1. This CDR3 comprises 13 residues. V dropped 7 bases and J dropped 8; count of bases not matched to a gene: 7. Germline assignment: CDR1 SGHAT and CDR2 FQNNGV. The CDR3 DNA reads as TGTGCCAGCACCGAGACAGGGGTCCATGAGCAGTTCTTC. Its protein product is CASTETGVHEQFF.

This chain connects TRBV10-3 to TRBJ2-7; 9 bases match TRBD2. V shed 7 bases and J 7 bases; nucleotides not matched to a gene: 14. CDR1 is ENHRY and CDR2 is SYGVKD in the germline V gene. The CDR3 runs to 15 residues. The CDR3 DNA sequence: TGTGCCATCACCGAGAGCGGGAGGAGAACGGGGGAGCAGTACTTC. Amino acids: CAITESGRRTGEQYF.